The 16 T cell receptor beta chains presented below share a single source sample, sequenced in a study of shared clonotypes between healthy human individuals. Naive CD8 cells were CD45RO-negative, positively selected for CCR7, excluding terminally differentiated effector memory CD45RA+ cells. TCRdb's table, derived via immunoSEQ multiplex PCR, lists solely in-frame clones and lacks some. The sample carries hundreds of thousands of clones, 92% recorded once. The sample comprised naive CD8+ T cells sorted from blood. Receptors were obtained from a man younger than 45 in good health.

The rearrangement joins TRBV7-2 to TRBJ2-5; D is perhaps TRBD1 (6 bases). The germline CDR1 and CDR2 sequences are SGHTA and FQGNSA. This CDR3 comprises 15 residues. The germline V and J ends were trimmed by 6 bases and 0 bases, with 14 bases remaining between them. Here the CDR3 reads CASRPGQGYQETQYF. Here the CDR3 DNA reads TGTGCCAGCAGACCTGGCCAGGGGTACCAAGAGACCCAGTACTTC.

V usage is TRBV7-8 and J usage is TRBJ2-1; no clear D gene. Trimming took off 1 base at V and 10 bases at J, with 11 bases between the two ends. The length of the CDR3 is 13 residues. Germline V gives CDR1 SGHVS, CDR2 FQNEAQ. CDR3 in DNA: TGTGCCAGCAGCTTAGAGGGCCTGGGCGAGCAGTTCTTC. This encodes CASSLEGLGEQFF.

The chain recombines TRBV19 with TRBJ2-1, with D perhaps being TRBD1 or TRBD2 (5 bases each). CDR3 size: 13 residues. Germline V CDR1 and CDR2: LNHDA, SQIVND (reference sequence). Trimming removed 8 bases at V and 3 bases at J, with 11 bases between. CDR3 protein: CASGTVGYNEQFF. CDR3 nucleotide sequence: TGTGCCAGTGGGACCGTGGGCTACAATGAGCAGTTCTTC. Using reference TRBV19 and TRBJ2-1 for the parts outside the CDR3, the full variable domain is DGGITQSPKYLFRKEGQNVTLSCEQNLNHDAMYWYRQDPGQGLRLIYYSQIVNDFQKGDIAEGYSVSREKKESFPLTVTSAQKNPTAFYLCASGTVGYNEQFFGPGTRLTVL.

Here the CDR3 reads CASSLLGAGELFF. CDR3 nucleotides: TGTGCCAGCAGCTTATTGGGGGCCGGGGAGCTGTTTTTT. The chain recombines TRBV11-2 with TRBJ2-2, with D perhaps TRBD1 or TRBD2 (5 bases each). V was shortened by 2 bases and J by 6 bases, with 7 bases between the two germline ends. Germline V gene lookup returns CDR1 SGHAT and CDR2 FQNNGV. CDR3 length: 13 amino acids.

The chain combines TRBV9 with TRBJ2-7, with 10 nucleotides matching TRBD2. Unmatched junction bases numbered 9, after V lost 3 bases and J lost 0 bases. The CDR3 extends over 17 amino acids. Germline V CDR1 and CDR2: SGDLS, YYNGEE. The CDR3 spells CASSAGLAVQTSYEQYF. The CDR3 DNA reads TGTGCCAGCAGCGCCGGACTAGCGGTCCAGACCTCCTACGAGCAGTACTTC.

This rearrangement joins TRBV2 to TRBJ2-3, with D perhaps matching TRBD2 (5 bases). The V end was cut by 2 bases, the J end by 0 bases, with 9 bases between. The CDR3 covers 15 residues. CDR1 and CDR2 from the germline V gene are SNHLY and FYNNEI. The CDR3 coding sequence is TGTGCCAGCAGTGAACCAGCGGACAGCACAGATACGCAGTATTTT. This sequence encodes CASSEPADSTDTQYF.

This chain joins TRBV6-5 and TRBJ1-2; D is uncertain. Germline loops: CDR1 MNHEY, CDR2 SVGAGI. The length of the CDR3 is 16 residues. Trimming removed 0 bases from V and 4 bases from J, with 15 bases in between. The CDR3 DNA follows: TGTGCCAGCAGTTACTCGATAGGAGACACCGGCTATGGCTACACCTTC. Encoded protein: CASSYSIGDTGYGYTF.

The gene calls are TRBV29-1 and TRBJ1-4; 7 bases line up with TRBD1. The CDR3 runs 14 residues. The V gene's germline CDR1 is SQVTM and CDR2 ANQGSEA. After removal of 1 base from V and 5 bases from J, the junction contained 4 bases not matched to a gene. The CDR3 sequence is CSVEVAGGNEKLFF. In DNA, the CDR3 is TGCAGCGTTGAAGTGGCAGGGGGGAATGAAAAACTGTTTTTT.

The gene calls are TRBV10-2 and TRBJ2-2; a weak D match, TRBD2 (6 bases). With 7 bases removed from V and 0 bases from J, the gap between germline ends came to 15 bases. The CDR3 length is 16 residues. CDR1 is WSHSY, CDR2 SAAADI, per germline. The CDR3 nucleotides are TGCGCCAGCAAATGGACGCGGGAATCGAACACCGGGGAGCTGTTTTTT. Its protein product is CASKWTRESNTGELFF.

This chain joins TRBV2 and TRBJ2-3; 7 bases align to TRBD2. CDR3 length: 14 residues. V lost 6 bases and J lost 2; bases outside the gene matches: 5. Germline V gives CDR1 SNHLY, CDR2 FYNNEI. CDR3 sequence (DNA): TGTGCCAGCAGCGGAAGCGGGGCCACAGATACGCAGTATTTT. The encoded protein is CASSGSGATDTQYF.

V usage is TRBV7-2 and J usage is TRBJ2-7, with D maybe TRBD2 (6 bases). Trimming took off 0 bases at V and 3 bases at J, with 9 bases between the two ends. Germline V gives CDR1 SGHTA, CDR2 FQGNSA. The CDR3 is 14 amino acids. The CDR3 loop reads CASSLASGDYEQYF. CDR3 bases: TGTGCCAGCAGCTTAGCTAGCGGTGACTACGAGCAGTACTTC.

The chain combines TRBV7-9 with TRBJ2-7; 7 positions agree with TRBD1. The junction had 9 bases not matched to a gene; V was cut back by 4 bases and J by 3 bases. Germline V gives CDR1 SEHNR, CDR2 FQNEAQ (reference sequence). The CDR3 extends over 15 amino acids. The CDR3 DNA sequence: TGTGCCAGCAGCTCCGGGCAGGGGGTGATCTACGAGCAGTACTTC. It codes for CASSSGQGVIYEQYF.

This chain connects TRBV27 to TRBJ1-5, with D maybe TRBD1 (5 bases). The CDR3 is 14 amino acids. V lost 5 bases, J lost 2 bases, and 10 bases lay in between. CDR1 is MNHEY, CDR2 SMNVEV, per germline (reference sequence). The CDR3 region is CASSPLGGNQPQHF. The DNA of the CDR3 is TGTGCCAGCAGTCCCCTGGGGGGCAATCAGCCCCAGCATTTT.

V and J are TRBV29-1 and TRBJ1-1; D gene unclear. The ends were cut back, 4 bases at V and 3 bases at J, with 6 bases in the middle. CDR3 length: 11 residues. CDR1 and CDR2 from the germline V gene are SQVTM and ANQGSEA. The CDR3 DNA follows: TGCAGCGTTGTTGAGGACACTGAAGCTTTCTTT. Residues: CSVVEDTEAFF.

The chain links TRBV11-1 to TRBJ1-1; D unclear. This CDR3 spans 12 amino acids. Germline V gives CDR1 SGHAT, CDR2 FQDESV (reference sequence). The germline V and J ends were trimmed by 4 bases and 1 base, with 4 bases remaining between them. In nucleotides, the CDR3 is TGTGCCAGCAGCTATGAGAACACTGAAGCTTTCTTT. Translated, it gives CASSYENTEAFF. Full variable domain (outside the CDR3, taken from reference TRBV11-1 and TRBJ1-1): EAEVAQSPRYKITEKSQAVAFWCDPISGHATLYWYRQILGQGPELLVQFQDESVVDDSQLPKDRFSAERLKGVDSTLKIQPAELGDSAMYLCASSYENTEAFFGQGTRLTVV.

V is TRBV27 and J is TRBJ2-1; D perhaps matches TRBD1 (6 bases). There are 16 residues in the CDR3. Trimming pared 5 bases from V and 2 bases from J, leaving 16 bases between. Per germline, CDR1 MNHEY and CDR2 SMNVEV (reference sequence). Here the CDR3 reads CASSTSSGTTYNEQFF. Written as DNA, the CDR3 is TGTGCCAGCAGTACCTCATCCGGGACAACCTACAATGAGCAGTTCTTC.